This entry describes one TCR beta chain. These data originate in a study of blood T cell repertoires in COVID-19. Looking at the study overall: Some COVID-19 samples were acute and others convalescent; all came from the United States, Italy and Spain. In each case, the material was cDNA or gDNA derived from T cells, B-cell-depleted T cells, or PBMCs.

Seattle enrolled patients during active infection and tracked them longitudinally. As handled by the study authors: Nucleated cell counts were estimated from reference gene primer amplification. Method: immunoSEQ multiplex PCR; TCRdb's copy keeps in-frame clones and lacks some. V and J calls and clone size follow that table, whereas D and trimming were derived from the DNA. The sample consists of 25,000 to 30,000 clones, approximately 93% of them appearing once. Germline CDR1 and CDR2: MNHEY and SVGEGT. This CDR3 has 16 amino acids. V was clipped by 6 bases and J by 0 bases; unmatched bases: 8. The specimen was peripheral blood. The receptor was derived from a woman aged 70-85 years with COVID-19, enrolled during active disease. V gene TRBV6-2 or TRBV6-3 combines with J gene TRBJ2-5; 9 nucleotides match TRBD1. CDR3 sequence (DNA): TGTGCCAGCAGCCGCGGACAGGGGACCGACCAAGAGACCCAGTACTTC. It is translated as CASSRGQGTDQETQYF.